Listed here are 22 T cell receptor beta chains from one sample, sequenced in a study of blood T cell repertoires in COVID-19. TCRdb keeps only in-frame clones here, not all; method: immunoSEQ multiplex PCR. The sample carries 150,000 to 160,000 clones, 80% to 90% recorded once. The sample comprised peripheral blood. The receptors shown here come from a woman aged 40 to 50 with acute or convalescent COVID-19.

Only one count was recorded for this clone. This rearrangement joins TRBV5-6 to TRBJ2-7; a weak D match, TRBD1 (5 bases). This CDR3 is 15 amino acids long. The germline V gene encodes CDR1 SGHDT and CDR2 YYEEEE. V was pared by 2 bases and J by 1 base, with 13 bases between. CDR3 sequence reads: CASSFGQPGSYEQYF. CDR3 coding DNA: TGTGCCAGCAGCTTTGGTCAACCAGGGTCCTACGAGCAGTACTTC.

As DNA, the CDR3 is TGTGCCAGCAGCTTAGGCCCCGGCAGGGATGGCTACACCTTC. This gives the protein CASSLGPGRDGYTF. The chain is built from TRBV7-6 and TRBJ1-2; TRBD1 might be the D (5 bases). Per the germline V gene, CDR1 is SGHVS and CDR2 is FNYEAQ. The germline V and J ends were trimmed by 1 base and 6 bases, with 12 bases remaining between them. The length of the CDR3 is 14 residues.

The V and J genes are TRBV10-3 and TRBJ1-2; 7 bases map to TRBD1. Germline assignment: CDR1 ENHRY and CDR2 SYGVKD. V lost 6 bases and J lost 8; bases outside the gene matches: 12. The CDR3 totals 14 residues. The CDR3 DNA sequence: TGTGCCATCAGCTCTACGACAGGGCCACAAGGCTACACCTTC. Protein: CAISSTTGPQGYTF.

The rearrangement joins TRBV19 to TRBJ1-3, with a possible D match to TRBD1 (5 bases). The length of the CDR3 is 16 residues. Germline V gene data show CDR1 as LNHDA and CDR2 as SQIVND (reference sequence). Trimming cost V 7 bases and J 0 bases, with 16 bases left between them. CDR3 residues: CASTWGDPLSGNTIYF. The CDR3 nucleotides are TGTGCCAGTACCTGGGGCGACCCTCTCTCTGGAAACACCATATATTTT.

In this sample, this clone turned up once. This sequence joins TRBV2 and TRBJ1-2, with TRBD1 matching over 9 bases. V lost 4 bases and J lost 1; bases outside the gene matches: 7. This CDR3 contains 16 residues. Germline V lookup: CDR1 SNHLY, CDR2 FYNNEI. The CDR3 DNA sequence: TGTGCCAGCAGTGCTGTGGGACAGGGCTTTAACTATGGCTACACCTTC. Translated, it gives CASSAVGQGFNYGYTF.

The V call is TRBV3-1 (or the pseudogene TRBV3-2), the J call TRBJ2-2; D is ambiguous. The V gene's germline CDR1 is LGHDT and CDR2 YNNKEL (reference sequence). V gave up 0 bases and J gave up 3 bases, with 5 bases separating them. The CDR3 is 14 residues long. This CDR3 reads CASSQDLYTGELFF. The CDR3 DNA follows: TGTGCCAGCAGCCAAGACTTGTACACCGGGGAGCTGTTTTTT.

The chain recombines TRBV18 with TRBJ2-5; 8 bases are shared with TRBD1. CDR1 and CDR2 from the germline V gene are KGHSH and LQKENI. The ends lost 3 bases at V and 5 bases at J; junction bases unmatched: 11. This CDR3 is built from 16 residues. The CDR3 nucleotides are TGTGCCAGCTCACCTCCCAACCAGGGGGCAGCGGAGACCCAGTACTTC. It yields the protein CASSPPNQGAAETQYF.

The V gene is TRBV24-1, the J gene TRBJ2-1; 10 bases are a match to TRBD1. Germline CDR1 reads KGHDR; CDR2 reads SFDVKD. This CDR3 is 15 amino acids long. The trim removed 3 bases at V and 8 bases at J, leaving 6 bases unmatched. CDR3 coding DNA: TGTGCCACCAGTGATCACCGGGACAGGGGCTATGAGCAGTTCTTC. Translating gives CATSDHRDRGYEQFF.

The chain has TRBV18 and TRBJ2-3, with 7 positions matching TRBD2. The J segment lost 6 bases and the V segment lost 5 bases, leaving 11 bases of the junction unmatched. The CDR3 is made up of 15 amino acids. The germline V gene encodes CDR1 KGHSH and CDR2 LQKENI. The CDR3 nucleotides are TGTGCCAGCTCAGCTAGCGGAGCCGGCTCGGATACGCAGTATTTT. This gives the protein CASSASGAGSDTQYF.

This chain links TRBV7-8 with TRBJ1-2; D is unclear. Germline V gene lookup returns CDR1 SGHVS and CDR2 FQNEAQ. The CDR3 length is 13 residues. The V end was cut by 2 bases, the J end by 1 base, with 5 bases between. CDR3 sequence: CASSLSVNYGYTF. CDR3 nucleotides: TGTGCCAGCAGCTTATCCGTTAACTATGGCTACACCTTC.

The chain combines TRBV10-3 with TRBJ1-1, with D unresolved. CDR3 length: 15 residues. The V end lost 0 bases, the J end lost 1 base, and 9 bases lay between the germline ends. Germline lookup yields CDR1 ENHRY and CDR2 SYGVKD. CDR3 sequence (DNA): TGTGCCATCAGTGAGTCGGCACAGAAGAACACTGAAGCTTTCTTT. Translating gives CAISESAQKNTEAFF.

This rearrangement joins TRBV6-5 to TRBJ2-2; 7 bases map to TRBD2. Germline V gene data show CDR1 as MNHEY and CDR2 as SVGAGI. Germline trimming cut 2 bases from V and 3 bases from J; bases unmatched to any gene: 6. The CDR3 spans 16 residues. CDR3 region: CASSYGSGGHTGELFF. The CDR3 DNA is TGTGCCAGCAGTTACGGGTCGGGAGGACACACCGGGGAGCTGTTTTTT.

In this sample, this clone turned up once. V gene TRBV12-3 or TRBV12-4 combines with J gene TRBJ2-2; D unclear. V lost 3 bases, J lost 4 bases, and 6 bases lay in between. This CDR3 comprises 13 residues. CDR3 region: CASSFLATGELFF. The CDR3 nucleotides read TGTGCCAGCAGTTTTTTGGCCACCGGGGAGCTGTTTTTT.

The CDR3 region is CASRLGQYEQYF. The CDR3 coding sequence is TGTGCCAGCAGGCTAGGACAGTACGAGCAGTACTTC. The chain joins TRBV6-5 to TRBJ2-7; possibly TRBD1 for D (6 bases). Germline V gene lookup returns CDR1 MNHEY and CDR2 SVGAGI. The CDR3 runs 12 residues. V gave up 6 bases and J gave up 4 bases, with 10 bases separating them.

This clone was observed a single time. The chain links TRBV25-1 to TRBJ1-6; D perhaps matches TRBD1 (6 bases). This CDR3 region has 16 residues. The V and J ends lost 7 bases and 7 bases respectively, with 20 bases between them. Germline values: CDR1 MGHDK, CDR2 SYGVNS. The CDR3 bases are TGTGCCAGCACCCTAGGGCAGGGCCAGGGGAATTCACCCCTCCACTTT. Its protein is CASTLGQGQGNSPLHF.

V is TRBV20-1 and J is TRBJ2-5, with TRBD2 identical over 8 bases. Trimming removed 3 bases from V and 1 base from J; junction bases left unmatched: 10. Germline-derived CDR1 and CDR2 are DFQATT and SNEGSKA (reference sequence). The length of the CDR3 is 16 residues. CDR3 in amino acids: CSASRPASGFQETQYF. CDR3 bases: TGCAGTGCTAGTCGTCCGGCTAGCGGGTTCCAAGAGACCCAGTACTTC.

The chain couples TRBV6-6 to TRBJ2-5, with TRBD1 matching over 8 bases. This CDR3 is 15 amino acids long. Germline lookup yields CDR1 MNHNY and CDR2 SVGAGI (reference sequence). The ends lost 5 bases at V and 1 base at J; junction bases unmatched: 6. CDR3 amino acids: CASSRTGNPQETQYF. CDR3 coding DNA: TGTGCCAGCAGTCGGACAGGGAACCCCCAAGAGACCCAGTACTTC.

The chain carries TRBV6-5 and TRBJ2-2, with D hard to call. This CDR3 has 16 amino acids. Looked up from germline, CDR1 is MNHEY and CDR2 is SVGAGI. The germline V and J ends were trimmed by 2 bases and 1 base, with 11 bases remaining between them. The DNA of the CDR3 is TGTGCCAGCAGTTACCACGAACCCAGGAACACCGGGGAGCTGTTTTTT. It is translated as CASSYHEPRNTGELFF.

The chain couples TRBV14 to TRBJ1-1; D gene uncertain. V dropped 1 base and J dropped 3 bases, with 9 bases sitting between them. The germline V gene encodes CDR1 SGHDN and CDR2 FVKESK. The CDR3 has 14 residues. CDR3 nucleotides: TGTGCCAGCAGCCAAGTTCGAGGAGACACTGAAGCTTTCTTT. This gives the protein CASSQVRGDTEAFF.

The V and J genes are TRBV6-5 and TRBJ2-1; 8 nucleotides agree with TRBD2. With 6 bases clipped from V and 8 bases from J, the junction kept 12 bases outside the gene matches. Germline V lookup: CDR1 MNHEY, CDR2 SVGAGI. This CDR3 contains 15 residues. CDR3 nucleotide sequence: TGTGCCAGCAGCCGGGGACTAGAATTGATCGATGAGCAGTTCTTC. This translates into CASSRGLELIDEQFF.

This chain links TRBV6-5 with TRBJ2-3; 13 nucleotides align to TRBD2. The germline V gene has CDR1 MNHEY and CDR2 SVGAGI. The CDR3 has 14 amino acids. The V segment lost 7 bases and the J segment 4 bases; nucleotides outside the gene matches: 2. DNA of the CDR3: TGTGCCAGCATACTAGCGGGAGGGCCAGATACGCAGTATTTT. This codes for CASILAGGPDTQYF.

This clone was recorded a few times. The chain carries TRBV7-3 and TRBJ2-5; 7 nucleotides align to TRBD1. Germline V gene sequence: CDR1 SGHTA, CDR2 FQGTGA. V was clipped by 1 base and J by 2 bases; unmatched bases: 4. The CDR3 runs to 15 residues. The CDR3 DNA reads TGTGCCAGCAGCTTAATGGGGACAGCTCAAGAGACCCAGTACTTC. Protein sequence: CASSLMGTAQETQYF.